This record looks at one T cell receptor (beta chain) sequence and its context. Generated by immunoSEQ multiplex PCR, the TCRdb table keeps only in-frame clones and is missing some. The repertoire includes approximately 70,000 clones, around 87% of them detected once, and roughly 2.4% sits in the top ten. The sample belongs to a study of control samples from healthy donors and cancer patients. CDR3 length: 16 amino acids. This chain connects TRBV21-1 to TRBJ2-7; the DNA was not used to check the table's D call, TRBD1. TRBV21-1 corresponds to a pseudogene. The clonotype comes from a woman in her 50s with head and neck cancer. Specimen: PBMCs. The CDR3 DNA sequence: TGTGCCAGCATCCCCCGGACAGGCCGAAGCTCCTACGAGCAGTACTTC. Translated, it gives CASIPRTGRSSYEQYF.